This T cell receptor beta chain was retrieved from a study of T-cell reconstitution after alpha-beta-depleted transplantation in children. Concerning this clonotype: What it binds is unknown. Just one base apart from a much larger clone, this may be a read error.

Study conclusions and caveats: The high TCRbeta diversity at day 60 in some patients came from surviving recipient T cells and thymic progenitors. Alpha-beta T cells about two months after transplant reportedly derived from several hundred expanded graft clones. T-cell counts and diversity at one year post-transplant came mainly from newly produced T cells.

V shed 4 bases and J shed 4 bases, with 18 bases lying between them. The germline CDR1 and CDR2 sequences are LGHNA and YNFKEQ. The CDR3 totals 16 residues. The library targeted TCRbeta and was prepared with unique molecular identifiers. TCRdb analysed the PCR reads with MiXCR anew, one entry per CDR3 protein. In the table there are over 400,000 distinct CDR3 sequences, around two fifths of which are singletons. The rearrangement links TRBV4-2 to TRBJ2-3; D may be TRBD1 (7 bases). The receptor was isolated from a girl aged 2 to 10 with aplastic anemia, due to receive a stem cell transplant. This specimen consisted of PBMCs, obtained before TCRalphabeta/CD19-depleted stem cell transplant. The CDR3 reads CASSLERQGGADTQYF. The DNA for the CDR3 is TGTGCCAGCAGCCTCGAGAGACAGGGAGGCGCAGATACGCAGTATTTT.